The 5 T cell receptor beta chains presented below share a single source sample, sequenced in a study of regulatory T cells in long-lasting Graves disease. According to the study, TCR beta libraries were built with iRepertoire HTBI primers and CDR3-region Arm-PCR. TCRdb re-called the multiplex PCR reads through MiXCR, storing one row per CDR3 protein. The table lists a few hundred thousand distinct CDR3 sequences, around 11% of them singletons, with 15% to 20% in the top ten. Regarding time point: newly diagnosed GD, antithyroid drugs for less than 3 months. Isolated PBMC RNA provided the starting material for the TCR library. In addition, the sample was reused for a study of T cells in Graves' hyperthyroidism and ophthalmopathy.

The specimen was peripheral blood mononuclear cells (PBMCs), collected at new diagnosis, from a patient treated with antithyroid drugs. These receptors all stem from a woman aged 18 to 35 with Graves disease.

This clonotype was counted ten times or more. Written as DNA, the CDR3 is TGTGCCAGCAGCTTTGGGCCCGCACTCAATCAGCCCCAGCATTTT. As protein: CASSFGPALNQPQHF. The chain links TRBV11-2 to TRBJ1-5; D remains ambiguous. Germline V gene data show CDR1 as SGHAT and CDR2 as FQNNGV. The CDR3 contains 15 residues. V was pared by 3 bases and J by 3 bases, with 12 bases between.

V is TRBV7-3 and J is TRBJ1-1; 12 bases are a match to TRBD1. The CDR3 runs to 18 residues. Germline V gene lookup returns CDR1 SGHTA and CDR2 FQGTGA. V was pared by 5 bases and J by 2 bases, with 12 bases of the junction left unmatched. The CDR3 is CASSIKPGQGARNTEAFF. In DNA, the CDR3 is TGTGCCAGCAGCATTAAACCGGGACAGGGGGCAAGAAACACTGAAGCTTTCTTT.

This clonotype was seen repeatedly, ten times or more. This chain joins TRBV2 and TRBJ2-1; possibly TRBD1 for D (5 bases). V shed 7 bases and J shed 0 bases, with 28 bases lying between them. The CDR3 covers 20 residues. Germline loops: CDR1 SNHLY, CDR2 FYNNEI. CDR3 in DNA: TGTGCCAGCACCAAGGGAAAGGGGCCCCTTAAAGTGCGCTCCTACAATGAGCAGTTCTTC. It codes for CASTKGKGPLKVRSYNEQFF.

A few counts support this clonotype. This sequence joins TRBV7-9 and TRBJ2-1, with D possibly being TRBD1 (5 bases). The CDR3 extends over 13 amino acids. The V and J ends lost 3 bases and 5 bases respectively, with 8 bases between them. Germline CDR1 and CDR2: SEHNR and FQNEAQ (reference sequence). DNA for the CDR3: TGTGCCAGCAGCTTGACAGCGAACAATGAGCAGTTCTTC. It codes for CASSLTANNEQFF.

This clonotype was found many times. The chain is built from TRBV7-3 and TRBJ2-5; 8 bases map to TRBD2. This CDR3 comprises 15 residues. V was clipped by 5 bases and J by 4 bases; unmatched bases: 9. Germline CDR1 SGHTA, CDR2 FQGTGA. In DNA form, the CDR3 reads TGTGCCAGCAGCGTCTCCGGGGGGGCCTTAGAGACCCAGTACTTC. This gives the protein CASSVSGGALETQYF.